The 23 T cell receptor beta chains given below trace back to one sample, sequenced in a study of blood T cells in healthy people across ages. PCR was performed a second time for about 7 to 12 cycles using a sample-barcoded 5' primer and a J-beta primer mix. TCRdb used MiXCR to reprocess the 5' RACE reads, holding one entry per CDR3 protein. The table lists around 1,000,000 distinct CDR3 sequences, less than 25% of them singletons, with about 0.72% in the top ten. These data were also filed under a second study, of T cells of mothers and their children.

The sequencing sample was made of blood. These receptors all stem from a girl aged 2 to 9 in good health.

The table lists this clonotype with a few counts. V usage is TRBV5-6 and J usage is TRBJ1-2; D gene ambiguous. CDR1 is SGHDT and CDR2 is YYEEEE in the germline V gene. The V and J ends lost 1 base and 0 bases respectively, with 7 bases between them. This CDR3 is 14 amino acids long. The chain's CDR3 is CASSLPRANYGYTF. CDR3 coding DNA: TGTGCCAGCAGCTTGCCAAGGGCTAACTATGGCTACACCTTC. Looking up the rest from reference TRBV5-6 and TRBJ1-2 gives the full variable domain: DAGVTQSPTHLIKTRGQQVTLRCSPKSGHDTVSWYQQALGQGPQFIFQYYEEEERQRGNFPDRFSGHQFPNYSSELNVNALLLGDSALYLCASSLPRANYGYTFGSGTRLTVV.

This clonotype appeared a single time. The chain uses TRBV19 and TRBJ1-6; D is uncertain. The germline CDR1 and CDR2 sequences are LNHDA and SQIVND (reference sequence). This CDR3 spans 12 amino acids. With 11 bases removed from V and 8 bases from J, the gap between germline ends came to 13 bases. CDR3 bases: TGTGCCTCTAAGGACGGCGATTCACCCCTCCACTTT. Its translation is CASKDGDSPLHF.

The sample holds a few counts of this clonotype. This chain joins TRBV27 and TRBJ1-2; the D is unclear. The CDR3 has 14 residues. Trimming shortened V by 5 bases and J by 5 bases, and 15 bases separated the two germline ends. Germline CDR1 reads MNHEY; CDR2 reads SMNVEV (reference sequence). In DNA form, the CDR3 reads TGTGCCAGCAGTCTCCGGAAAGGCCCATATGGCTACACCTTC. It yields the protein CASSLRKGPYGYTF.

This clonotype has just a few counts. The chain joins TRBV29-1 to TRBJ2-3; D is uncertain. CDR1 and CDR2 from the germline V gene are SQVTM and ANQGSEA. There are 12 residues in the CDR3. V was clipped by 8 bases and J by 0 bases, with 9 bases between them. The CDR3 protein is CSIAASTDTQYF. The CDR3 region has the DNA TGCAGCATTGCGGCGAGCACAGATACGCAGTATTTT.

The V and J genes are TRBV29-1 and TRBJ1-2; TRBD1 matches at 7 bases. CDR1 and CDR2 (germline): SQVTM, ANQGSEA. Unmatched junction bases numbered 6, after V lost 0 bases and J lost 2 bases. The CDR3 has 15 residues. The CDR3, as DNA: TGCAGCGTTGAAGACGCGACAGGGCCCAACTATGGCTACACCTTC. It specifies CSVEDATGPNYGYTF.

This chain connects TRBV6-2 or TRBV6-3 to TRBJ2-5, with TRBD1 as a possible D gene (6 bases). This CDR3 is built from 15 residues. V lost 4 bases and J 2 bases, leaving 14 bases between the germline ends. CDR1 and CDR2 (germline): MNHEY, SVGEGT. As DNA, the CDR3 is TGTGCCAGCAGTTTCTTCGGGACACAACAAGAGACCCAGTACTTC. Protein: CASSFFGTQQETQYF.

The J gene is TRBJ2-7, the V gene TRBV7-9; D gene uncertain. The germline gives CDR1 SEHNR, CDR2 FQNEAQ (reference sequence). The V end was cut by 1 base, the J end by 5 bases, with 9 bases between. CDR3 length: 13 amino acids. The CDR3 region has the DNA TGTGCCAGCAGCTTAGGACTTGAGAACGAGCAGTACTTC. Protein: CASSLGLENEQYF.

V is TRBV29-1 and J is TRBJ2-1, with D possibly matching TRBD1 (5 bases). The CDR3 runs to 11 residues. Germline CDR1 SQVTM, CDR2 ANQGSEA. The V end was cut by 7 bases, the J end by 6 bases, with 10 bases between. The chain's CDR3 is CSAQQGNEQFF. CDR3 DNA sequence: TGCAGCGCGCAGCAGGGCAATGAGCAGTTCTTC.

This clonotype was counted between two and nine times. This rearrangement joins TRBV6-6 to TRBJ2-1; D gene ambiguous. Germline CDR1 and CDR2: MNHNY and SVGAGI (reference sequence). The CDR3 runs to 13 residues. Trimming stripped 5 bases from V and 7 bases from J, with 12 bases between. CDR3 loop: CASSQRALNEQFF. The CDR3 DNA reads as TGTGCCAGCAGTCAACGGGCTCTTAATGAGCAGTTCTTC.

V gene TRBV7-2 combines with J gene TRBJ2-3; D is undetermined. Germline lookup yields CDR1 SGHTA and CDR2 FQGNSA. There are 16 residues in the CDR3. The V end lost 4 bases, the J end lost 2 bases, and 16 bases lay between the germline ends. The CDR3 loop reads CASSSQRTRHTDTQYF. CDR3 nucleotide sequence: TGTGCCAGCAGCTCACAGAGGACCCGCCACACAGATACGCAGTATTTT.

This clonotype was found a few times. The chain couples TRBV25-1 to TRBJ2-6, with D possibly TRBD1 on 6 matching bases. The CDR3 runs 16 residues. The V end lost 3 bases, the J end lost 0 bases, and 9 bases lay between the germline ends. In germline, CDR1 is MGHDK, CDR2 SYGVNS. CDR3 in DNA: TGTGCCAGCAGTGAGTGGGGACACTCTGGGGCCAACGTCCTGACTTTC. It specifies CASSEWGHSGANVLTF.

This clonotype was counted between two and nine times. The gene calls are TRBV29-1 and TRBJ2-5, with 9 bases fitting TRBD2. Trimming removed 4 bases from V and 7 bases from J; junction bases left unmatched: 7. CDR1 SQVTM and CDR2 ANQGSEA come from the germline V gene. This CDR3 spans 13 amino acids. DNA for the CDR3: TGCAGCGTTGTGGCGGGGGGGCCAGGGACCCAGTACTTC. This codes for CSVVAGGPGTQYF.

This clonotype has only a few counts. The CDR3 region is CASSLPVTSEQYF. DNA for the CDR3: TGTGCCAGCAGTCTGCCGGTTACGAGCGAGCAGTACTTC. The chain employs TRBV28 and TRBJ2-5, with no clear D. Judging by the DNA end, TRBJ2-7 fits better; the J call may be wrong. The CDR3 contains 13 residues. Looked up from germline, CDR1 is MDHEN and CDR2 is SYDVKM.

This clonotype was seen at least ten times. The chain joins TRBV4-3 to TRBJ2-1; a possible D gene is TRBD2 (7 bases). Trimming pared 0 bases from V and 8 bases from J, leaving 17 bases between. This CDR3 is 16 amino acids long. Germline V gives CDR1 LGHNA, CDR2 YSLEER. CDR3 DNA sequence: TGCGCCAGCAGCCAAGATTTGGGGGGGCCCGGGGATGAGCAGTTCTTC. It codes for CASSQDLGGPGDEQFF.

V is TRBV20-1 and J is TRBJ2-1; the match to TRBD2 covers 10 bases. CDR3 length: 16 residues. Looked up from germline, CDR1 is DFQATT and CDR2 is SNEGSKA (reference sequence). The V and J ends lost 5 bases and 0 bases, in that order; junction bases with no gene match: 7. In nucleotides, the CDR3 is TGCAGTGCTGGGACTAGCGAAGGCCCCTCCTACAATGAGCAGTTCTTC. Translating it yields CSAGTSEGPSYNEQFF.

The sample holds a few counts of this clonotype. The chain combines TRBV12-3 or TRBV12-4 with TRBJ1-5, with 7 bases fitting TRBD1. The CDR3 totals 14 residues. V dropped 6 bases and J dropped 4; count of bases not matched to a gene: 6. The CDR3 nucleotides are TGTGCCAGCAGCCAGGGACAGCAAAATCAGCCCCAGCATTTT. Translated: CASSQGQQNQPQHF.

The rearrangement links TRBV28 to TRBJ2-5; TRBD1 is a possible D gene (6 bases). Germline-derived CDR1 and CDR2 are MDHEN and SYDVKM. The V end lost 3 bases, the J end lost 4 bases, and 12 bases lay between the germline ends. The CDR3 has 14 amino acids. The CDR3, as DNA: TGTGCCAGCAGTTTCCTGGGGGCATCAGAGACCCAGTACTTC. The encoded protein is CASSFLGASETQYF.

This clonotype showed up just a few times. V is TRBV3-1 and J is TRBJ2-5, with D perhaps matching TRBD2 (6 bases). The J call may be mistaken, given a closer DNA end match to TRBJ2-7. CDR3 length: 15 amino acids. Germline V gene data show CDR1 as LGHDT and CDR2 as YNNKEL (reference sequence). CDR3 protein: CASSLDIGRNYEQYF. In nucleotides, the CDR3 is TGTGCCAGCAGCCTGGACATAGGGAGGAACTACGAGCAGTACTTC.

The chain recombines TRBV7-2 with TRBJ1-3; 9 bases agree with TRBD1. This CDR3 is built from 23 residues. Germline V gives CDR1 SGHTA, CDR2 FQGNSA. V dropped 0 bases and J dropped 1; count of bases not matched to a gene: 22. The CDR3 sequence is CASSLAPSPLGTGRFVSGNTIYF. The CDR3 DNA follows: TGTGCCAGCAGCTTAGCGCCCTCGCCTCTTGGGACAGGGAGGTTTGTTTCTGGAAACACCATATATTTT. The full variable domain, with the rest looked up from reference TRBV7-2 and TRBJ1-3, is GAGVSQSPSNKVTEKGKDVELRCDPISGHTALYWYRQSLGQGLEFLIYFQGNSAPDKSGLPSDRFSAERTGGSVSTLTIQRTQQEDSAVYLCASSLAPSPLGTGRFVSGNTIYFGEGSWLTVV.

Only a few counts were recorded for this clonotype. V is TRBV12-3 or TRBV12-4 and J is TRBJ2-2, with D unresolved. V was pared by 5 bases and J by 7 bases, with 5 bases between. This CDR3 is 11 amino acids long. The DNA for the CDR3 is TGTGCCAGCAGTACGGTCGGGGAGCTGTTTTTT. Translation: CASSTVGELFF.

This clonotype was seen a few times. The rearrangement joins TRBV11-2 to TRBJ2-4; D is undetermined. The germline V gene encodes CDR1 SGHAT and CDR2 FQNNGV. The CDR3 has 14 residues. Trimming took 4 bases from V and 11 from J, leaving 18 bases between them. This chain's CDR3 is CASSSGMIEWLQYF. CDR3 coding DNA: TGTGCCAGCAGCTCCGGAATGATCGAGTGGCTTCAGTACTTC.

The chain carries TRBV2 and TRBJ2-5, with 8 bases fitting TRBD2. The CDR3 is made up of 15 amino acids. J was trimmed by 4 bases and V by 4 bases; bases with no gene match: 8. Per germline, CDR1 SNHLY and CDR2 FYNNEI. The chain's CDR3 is CASSGPGGERETQYF. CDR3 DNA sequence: TGTGCCAGCAGTGGTCCCGGGGGGGAACGAGAGACCCAGTACTTC.

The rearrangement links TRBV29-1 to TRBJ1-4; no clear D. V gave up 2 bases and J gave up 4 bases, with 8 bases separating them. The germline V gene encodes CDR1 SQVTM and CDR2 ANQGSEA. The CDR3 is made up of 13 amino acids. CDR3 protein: CSVERKNNEKLFF. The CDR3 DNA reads TGCAGCGTTGAACGGAAAAATAATGAAAAACTGTTTTTT.